This T cell receptor beta chain originates from a study of glioma-infiltrating T cells after dendritic cell vaccination. Isocitrate dehydrogenase mutation was absent in all glioblastoma patients. Amplification used 60 V beta primers and 13 J beta primers. Using immunoSEQ multiplex PCR, the repertoire was profiled, and TCRdb retains in-frame clones only, with some absent. The data show over 70,000 clones, 82% seen once. This sample comprised blood, obtained before dendritic cell vaccination. The clonotype originates from a human donor with glioblastoma.

The CDR3 protein is CASSEGLAGDRSNEQFF. CDR3 in DNA: TGTGCCAGCAGCGAAGGACTAGCGGGAGACAGGAGCAATGAGCAGTTCTTC. The chain uses TRBV9 and TRBJ2-1, with 13 bases fitting TRBD2. J was trimmed by 6 bases and V by 3 bases; bases with no gene match: 9. Germline CDR1 is SGDLS and CDR2 is YYNGEE. The CDR3 totals 17 residues.